Here is one T cell receptor (beta chain) with its context. The junction departs from germline at one end; a sequencing error may be responsible. In germline, CDR1 is MNHEY, CDR2 SVGAGI. CDR3 length equals 13 residues. Some clones are missing from TCRdb's copy, which holds only in-frame ones; the method was immunoSEQ multiplex PCR. The data hold approximately 11,000 clones, with 89% observed a single time. The sample belongs to a study of T cell clonotyping in hematopoietic cell transplantation. Specimen: PBMCs, collected 100 days after allogeneic stem cell transplant. This chain uses TRBV6-5 with TRBJ1-2; D gene unclear. The sequence was collected from a female patient between 60 and 69 years old who had an allogeneic stem cell transplant from an unrelated donor, so the T cells may come from the graft donor. Some clones in this sample may be carry-over from other donors' samples. CDR3 region: CASSYSEGSGYTF. The CDR3 coding sequence is TGTGCCAGCAGCTACTCGGAGGGAAGTGGCTACACCTTC.